Listed below are T cell receptor beta chains from one sample, sequenced in a study of blood T cell repertoires in COVID-19. Using immunoSEQ multiplex PCR, the repertoire was profiled, and TCRdb retains in-frame clones only, with some absent. The profile shows about 61,000 clones, about 91% of them singletons. Sequenced: peripheral blood. The receptor source for this set is a woman aged 80 or over with active COVID-19. Each CDR3 is given with its conserved first and last residue. The D gene is left open where the match is weak. Size is stated for part of the rows, as once, few or many counts, or as a class when the clone is expanded.

j_call clone_size d_call v_call cdr3_nt cdr3_aa
TRBJ1-5 NA NA TRBV7-9 TGTGCCAGCAGCTTACTAGGGGCGGATCAGCCCCAGCATTTT CASSLLGADQPQHF
TRBJ2-1 NA TRBD2 TRBV27 TGTGCCAGCAGTTCAGGACTAGCGGGGGGGCCGGGCTACAATGAGCAGTTCTTC CASSSGLAGGPGYNEQFF
TRBJ2-3 NA TRBD1 TRBV4-3 TGCGCCAGCAGCCAGGAGACAGGGGGCATTGCAGATACGCAGTATTTT CASSQETGGIADTQYF
TRBJ2-3 few TRBD2 TRBV18 TGTGCCAGCTCACCCCTAGCGGGGGGCCTGACAGATACGCAGTATTTT CASSPLAGGLTDTQYF
TRBJ2-1 NA TRBD2 TRBV18 TGTGCCAGCTCGATTAGCGGGGGACACAATGAGCAGTTCTTC CASSISGGHNEQFF
TRBJ2-1 NA TRBD1 TRBV10-3 TGTGCCATCACCCCCTACAGGGGGCGCGTTGGGAATGAGCAGTTCTTC CAITPYRGRVGNEQFF
TRBJ1-2 NA NA TRBV7-2 TGTGCCAGCAGCTTAGTTGGGACACCTTATGGCTACACCTTC CASSLVGTPYGYTF
TRBJ2-7 NA NA TRBV18 TGTGCCAGCTCACCCCCTACTAGCTTCTCCGAGCAGTACTTC CASSPPTSFSEQYF
TRBJ2-5 NA TRBD2 TRBV27 TGTGCCAGCCGACTAGCGGGGGCGGGGGAGACCCAGTACTTC CASRLAGAGETQYF
TRBJ1-2 NA NA TRBV7-8 TGTGCCAGCAGCTTAGTACAGGGTGTTGGCTACACCTTC CASSLVQGVGYTF
TRBJ2-2 once TRBD2 TRBV20-1 TGCAGTGCTAGTTGGGCGGGGGCGAACACCGGGGAGCTGTTTTTT CSASWAGANTGELFF
TRBJ1-4 NA TRBD1 TRBV5-6 TGTGCCAGCAGCTCCGGCGGCAGGGGGCGAAACGAAAAACTGTTTTTT CASSSGGRGRNEKLFF
TRBJ1-3 NA NA TRBV20-1 TGCAGTGCTAGTAGGCTGGGGGGGGAAGGAAACACCATATATTTT CSASRLGGEGNTIYF
TRBJ2-1 NA NA TRBV9 TGTGCCAGCAGCGTAGAGACGGGGGACTACAATGAGCAGTTCTTC CASSVETGDYNEQFF
TRBJ2-3 once TRBD2 TRBV29-1 TGCAGCGGCGGACTAGCGGCGACAGATACGCAGTATTTT CSGGLAATDTQYF
TRBJ2-3 NA NA TRBV29-1 TGCAGCGTTGCCCCCCCCCAGGGCAAGGGAAGCACAGATACGCAGTATTTT CSVAPPQGKGSTDTQYF